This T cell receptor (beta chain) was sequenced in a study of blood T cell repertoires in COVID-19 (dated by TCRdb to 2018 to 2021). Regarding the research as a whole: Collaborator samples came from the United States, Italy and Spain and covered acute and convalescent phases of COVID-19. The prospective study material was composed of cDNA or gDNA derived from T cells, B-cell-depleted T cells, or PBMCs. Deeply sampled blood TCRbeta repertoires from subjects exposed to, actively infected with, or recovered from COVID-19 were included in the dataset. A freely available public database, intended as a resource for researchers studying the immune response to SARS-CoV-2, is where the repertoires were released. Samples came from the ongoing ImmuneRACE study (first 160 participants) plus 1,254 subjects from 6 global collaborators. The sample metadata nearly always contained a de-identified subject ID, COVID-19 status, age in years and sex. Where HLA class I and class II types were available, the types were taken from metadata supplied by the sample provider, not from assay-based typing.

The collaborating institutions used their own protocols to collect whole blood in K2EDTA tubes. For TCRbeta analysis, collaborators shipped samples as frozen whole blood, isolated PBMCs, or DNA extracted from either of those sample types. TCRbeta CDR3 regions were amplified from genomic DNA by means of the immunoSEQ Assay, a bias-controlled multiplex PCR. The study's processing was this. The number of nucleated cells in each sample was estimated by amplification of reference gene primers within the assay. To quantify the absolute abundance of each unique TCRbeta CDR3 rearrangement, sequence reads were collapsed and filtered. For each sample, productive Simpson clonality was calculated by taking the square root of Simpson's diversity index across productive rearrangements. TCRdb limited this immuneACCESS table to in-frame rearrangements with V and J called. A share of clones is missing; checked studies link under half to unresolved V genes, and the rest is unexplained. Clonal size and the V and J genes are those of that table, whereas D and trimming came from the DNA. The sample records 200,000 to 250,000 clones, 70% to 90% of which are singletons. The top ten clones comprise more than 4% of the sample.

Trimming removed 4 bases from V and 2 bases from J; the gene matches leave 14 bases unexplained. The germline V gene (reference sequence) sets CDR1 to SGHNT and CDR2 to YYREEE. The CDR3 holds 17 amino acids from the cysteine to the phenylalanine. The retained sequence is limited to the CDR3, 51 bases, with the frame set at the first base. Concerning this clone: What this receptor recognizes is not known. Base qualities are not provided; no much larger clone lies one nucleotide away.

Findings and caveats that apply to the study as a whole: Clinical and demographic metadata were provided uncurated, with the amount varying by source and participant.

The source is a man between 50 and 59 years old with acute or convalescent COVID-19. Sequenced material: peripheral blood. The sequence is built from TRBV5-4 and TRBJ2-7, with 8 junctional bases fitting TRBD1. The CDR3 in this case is CASSPPRTGTKAYEQYF. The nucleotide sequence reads TGTGCCAGCAGCCCGCCCCGGACAGGGACAAAAGCCTACGAGCAGTACTTC.